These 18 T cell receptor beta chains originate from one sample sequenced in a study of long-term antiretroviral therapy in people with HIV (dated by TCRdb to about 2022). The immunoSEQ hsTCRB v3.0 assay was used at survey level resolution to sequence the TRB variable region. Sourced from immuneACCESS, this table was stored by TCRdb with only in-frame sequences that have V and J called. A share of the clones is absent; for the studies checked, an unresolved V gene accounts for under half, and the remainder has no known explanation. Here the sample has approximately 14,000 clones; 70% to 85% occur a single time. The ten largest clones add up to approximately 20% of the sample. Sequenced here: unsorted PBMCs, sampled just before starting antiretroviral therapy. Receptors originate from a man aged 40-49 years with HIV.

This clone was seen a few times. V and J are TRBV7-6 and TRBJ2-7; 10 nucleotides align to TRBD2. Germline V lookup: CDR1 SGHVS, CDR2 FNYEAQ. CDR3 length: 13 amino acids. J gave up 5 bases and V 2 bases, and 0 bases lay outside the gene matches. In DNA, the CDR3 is TGTGCCAGCAGCTTAACTAGCGGGAACGAGCAGTACTTC. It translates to CASSLTSGNEQYF.

The CDR3 spells CSAAGGPNYEQYF. CDR3 nucleotide sequence: TGCAGCGCCGCCGGAGGGCCAAATTACGAGCAGTACTTC. The V and J genes are TRBV29-1 and TRBJ2-7, with a tentative D call TRBD2 (6 bases). This CDR3 has 13 amino acids. Germline values: CDR1 SQVTM, CDR2 ANQGSEA. V lost 7 bases, J lost 4 bases, and 17 bases lay in between.

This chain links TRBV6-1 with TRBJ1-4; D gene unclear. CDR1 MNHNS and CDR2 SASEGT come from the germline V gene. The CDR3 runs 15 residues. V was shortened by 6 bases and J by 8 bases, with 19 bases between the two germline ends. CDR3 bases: TGTGCCAGCAGACAGCACAGTCTTTTAGAGGAAAAACTGTTTTTT. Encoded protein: CASRQHSLLEEKLFF.

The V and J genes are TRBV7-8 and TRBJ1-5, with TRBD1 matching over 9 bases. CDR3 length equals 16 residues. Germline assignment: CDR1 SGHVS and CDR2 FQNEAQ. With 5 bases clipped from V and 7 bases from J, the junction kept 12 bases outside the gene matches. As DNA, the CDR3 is TGTGCCAGCAGCCGGATGCCGGGACAGGGCGGCCAGCCCCAGCATTTT. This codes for CASSRMPGQGGQPQHF. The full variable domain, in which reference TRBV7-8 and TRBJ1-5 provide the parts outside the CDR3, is GAGVSQSPRYKVAKRGQDVALRCDPISGHVSLFWYQQALGQGPEFLTYFQNEAQLDKSGLPSDRFFAERPEGSVSTLKIQRTQQEDSAVYLCASSRMPGQGGQPQHFGDGTRLSIL.

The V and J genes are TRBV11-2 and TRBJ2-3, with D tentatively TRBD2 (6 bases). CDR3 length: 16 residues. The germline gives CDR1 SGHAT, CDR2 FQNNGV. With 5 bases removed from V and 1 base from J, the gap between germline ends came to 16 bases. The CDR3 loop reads CASSHREGGGTDTQYF. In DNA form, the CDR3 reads TGTGCCAGCAGCCACCGGGAAGGCGGGGGCACAGATACGCAGTATTTT.

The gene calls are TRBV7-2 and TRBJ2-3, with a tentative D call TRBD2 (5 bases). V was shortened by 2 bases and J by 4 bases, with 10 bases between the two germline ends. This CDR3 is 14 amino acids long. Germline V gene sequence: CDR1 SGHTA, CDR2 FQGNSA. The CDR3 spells CASSLIGRADTQYF. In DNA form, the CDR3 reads TGTGCCAGCAGCTTAATAGGGCGGGCAGATACGCAGTATTTT.

The CDR3 coding sequence is TGTGCCAGCAGCTTCGGACAGACCTATGGCTACACCTTC. This translates into CASSFGQTYGYTF. V and J are TRBV5-6 and TRBJ1-2, with D perhaps matching TRBD1 (6 bases). Germline CDR1 and CDR2: SGHDT and YYEEEE. V dropped 2 bases and J dropped 4 bases, with 9 bases sitting between them. This CDR3 region has 13 residues.

The CDR3 loop is CASSGSTSGRAGELFF. The CDR3 bases are TGTGCCAGCAGCGGTTCGACTAGCGGGAGGGCCGGGGAGCTGTTTTTT. The rearrangement joins TRBV9 to TRBJ2-2; 14 bases align to TRBD2. This CDR3 contains 16 residues. Germline CDR1 is SGDLS and CDR2 is YYNGEE. With V trimmed by 3 bases and J by 6 bases, 4 bases remained unmatched.

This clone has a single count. CDR3 region: CASSSHSEAFF. The CDR3 DNA is TGTGCCAGCAGTTCGCACTCGGAGGCTTTCTTT. This sequence joins TRBV6-5 and TRBJ1-1; no definite D call. This CDR3 contains 11 residues. The ends were cut back, 4 bases at V and 11 bases at J, with 11 bases in the middle. Germline values: CDR1 MNHEY, CDR2 SVGAGI.

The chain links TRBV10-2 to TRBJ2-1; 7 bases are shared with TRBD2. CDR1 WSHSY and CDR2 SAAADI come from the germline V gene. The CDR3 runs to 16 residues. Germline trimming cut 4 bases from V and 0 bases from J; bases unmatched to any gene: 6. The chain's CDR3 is CASSVTSVSSYNEQFF. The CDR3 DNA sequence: TGCGCCAGCAGTGTAACTAGCGTAAGCTCCTACAATGAGCAGTTCTTC.

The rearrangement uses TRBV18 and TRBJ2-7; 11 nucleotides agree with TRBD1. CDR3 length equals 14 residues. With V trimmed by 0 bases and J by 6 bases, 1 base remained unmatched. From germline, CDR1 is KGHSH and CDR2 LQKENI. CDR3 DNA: TGTGCCAGCTCACCACCCGGGACAGGGGGCGAGCAGTACTTC. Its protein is CASSPPGTGGEQYF.

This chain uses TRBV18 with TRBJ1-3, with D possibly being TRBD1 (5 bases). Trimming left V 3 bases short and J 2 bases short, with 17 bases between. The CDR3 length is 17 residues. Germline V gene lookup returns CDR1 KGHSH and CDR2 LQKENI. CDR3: CASSPVRAAVPGNTIYF. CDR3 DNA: TGTGCCAGCTCACCGGTCAGGGCGGCTGTCCCTGGAAACACCATATATTTT.

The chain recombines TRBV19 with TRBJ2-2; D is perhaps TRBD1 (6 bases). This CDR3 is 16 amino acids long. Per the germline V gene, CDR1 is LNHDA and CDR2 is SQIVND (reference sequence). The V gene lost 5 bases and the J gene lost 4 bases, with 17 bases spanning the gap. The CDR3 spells CASSPRQVFLTGELFF. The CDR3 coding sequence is TGTGCCAGTAGTCCCCGACAGGTCTTTCTCACCGGGGAGCTGTTTTTT.

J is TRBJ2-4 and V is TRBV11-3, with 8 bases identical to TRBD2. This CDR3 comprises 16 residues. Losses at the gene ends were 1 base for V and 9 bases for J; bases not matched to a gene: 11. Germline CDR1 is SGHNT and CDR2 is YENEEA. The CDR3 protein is CASSLALGLDGGIQYF. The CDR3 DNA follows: TGTGCCAGCAGCTTAGCCCTGGGACTAGATGGTGGCATTCAGTACTTC.

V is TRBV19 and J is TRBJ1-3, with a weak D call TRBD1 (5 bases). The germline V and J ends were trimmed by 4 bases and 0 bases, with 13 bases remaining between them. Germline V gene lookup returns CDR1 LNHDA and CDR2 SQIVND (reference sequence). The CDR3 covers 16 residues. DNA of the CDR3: TGTGCCAGTAGTAAGGGGCGGTCGTTCTCTGGAAACACCATATATTTT. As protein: CASSKGRSFSGNTIYF.

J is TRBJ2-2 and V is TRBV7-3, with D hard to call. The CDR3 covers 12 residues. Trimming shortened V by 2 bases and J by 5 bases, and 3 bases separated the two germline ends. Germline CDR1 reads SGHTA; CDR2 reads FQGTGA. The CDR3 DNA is TGTGCCAGCAGCTTAGCGACCGGGGAGCTGTTTTTT. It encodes CASSLATGELFF. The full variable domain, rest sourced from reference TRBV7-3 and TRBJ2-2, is GAGVSQTPSNKVTEKGKYVELRCDPISGHTALYWYRQSLGQGPEFLIYFQGTGAADDSGLPNDRFFAVRPEGSVSTLKIQRTERGDSAVYLCASSLATGELFFGEGSRLTVL.

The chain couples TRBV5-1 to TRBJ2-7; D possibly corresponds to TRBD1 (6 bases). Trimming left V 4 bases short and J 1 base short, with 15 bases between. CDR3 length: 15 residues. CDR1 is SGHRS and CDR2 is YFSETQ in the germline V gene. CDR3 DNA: TGCGCCAGCAGCCCCACAGGGCTCGATTCCTACGAGCAGTACTTC. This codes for CASSPTGLDSYEQYF.

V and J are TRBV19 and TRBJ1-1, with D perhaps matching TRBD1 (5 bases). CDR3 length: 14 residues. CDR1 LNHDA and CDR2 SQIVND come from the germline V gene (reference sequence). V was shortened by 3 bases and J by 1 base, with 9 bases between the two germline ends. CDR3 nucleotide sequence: TGTGCCAGTAGTATCTCCCAGGGGAACACTGAAGCTTTCTTT. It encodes CASSISQGNTEAFF.